The 7 T cell receptor beta chains below all came from one sample that was sequenced in a study of cytomegalovirus exposure and HLA in healthy donors. In the PCR, 60 Vbeta and 13 Jbeta primers were used. The assay was immunoSEQ multiplex PCR, and TCRdb's table has in-frame clones only and misses some. Among about 220,000 clones listed, 82% were seen once. The material sequenced was PBMCs. The receptors were gathered from a man in his forties in good health and CMV-seropositive.

The chain recombines TRBV10-3 with TRBJ2-7; 8 positions match TRBD1. The CDR3 spans 14 residues. Germline assignment: CDR1 ENHRY and CDR2 SYGVKD. J lost 6 bases, V lost 6 bases, and 10 bases had no gene match. DNA of the CDR3: TGTGCCATCAGGCCGGGCCAGGGGGCTGGCGAGCAGTACTTC. Its protein product is CAIRPGQGAGEQYF.

This clone was recorded a few times. The chain recombines TRBV6-5 with TRBJ1-1; D gene unclear. This CDR3 comprises 15 residues. Germline CDR1 is MNHEY and CDR2 is SVGAGI. Trimming shortened V by 2 bases and J by 1 base, and 11 bases separated the two germline ends. The CDR3 reads CASSYDEQPNTEAFF. The CDR3 nucleotides are TGTGCCAGCAGTTACGACGAACAGCCGAACACTGAAGCTTTCTTT.

This clone appeared a single time. The chain links TRBV6-5 to TRBJ1-1, with TRBD1 as a possible D gene (5 bases). The V gene lost 0 bases and the J gene lost 6 bases, with 14 bases spanning the gap. Germline values: CDR1 MNHEY, CDR2 SVGAGI. This CDR3 is built from 15 residues. This CDR3 reads CASSYSIGGSPEAFF. The CDR3, as DNA: TGTGCCAGCAGTTACTCGATCGGGGGGAGTCCTGAAGCTTTCTTT.

The chain combines TRBV5-5 with TRBJ1-2; D is perhaps TRBD1 (6 bases). The CDR3 is made up of 12 amino acids. The V and J ends lost 4 bases and 8 bases respectively, with 12 bases between them. Germline V lookup: CDR1 SGHKS, CDR2 YYEKEE (reference sequence). The CDR3 coding sequence is TGTGCCAGCAGCCCTAGGGGGAACGGCTACACCTTC. It is translated as CASSPRGNGYTF.

Note on this clone: Other DNA variants within this sample encode the same CDR3. The chain uses TRBV6-5 and TRBJ1-2, with 7 bases lining up with TRBD1. After removal of 6 bases from V and 2 bases from J, the junction contained 3 bases not matched to a gene. The V gene's germline CDR1 is MNHEY and CDR2 SVGAGI. The CDR3 totals 13 residues. CDR3 nucleotides: TGTGCCAGCAGCCCCAGGGGGAACTATGGCTACACCTTC. This codes for CASSPRGNYGYTF.

This chain connects TRBV6-5 to TRBJ2-7, with D possibly matching TRBD1 (6 bases). This CDR3 is built from 13 residues. V lost 6 bases, J lost 6 bases, and 15 bases lay in between. The germline gives CDR1 MNHEY, CDR2 SVGAGI. CDR3 nucleotides: TGTGCCAGCAGAACCAGGGGAAAAGGCGAGCAGTACTTC. It is translated as CASRTRGKGEQYF.

The chain couples TRBV9 to TRBJ1-1; 9 bases match TRBD1. J lost 4 bases, V lost 3 bases, and 13 bases had no gene match. CDR1 is SGDLS, CDR2 YYNGEE, per germline. The CDR3 totals 17 residues. CDR3 protein: CASSDPGTGMAGTEAFF. The CDR3 region has the DNA TGTGCCAGCAGCGACCCCGGGACAGGGATGGCTGGCACTGAAGCTTTCTTT. The full variable domain, with the rest looked up from reference TRBV9 and TRBJ1-1, is DSGVTQTPKHLITATGQRVTLRCSPRSGDLSVYWYQQSLDQGLQFLIQYYNGEERAKGNILERFSAQQFPDLHSELNLSSLELGDSALYFCASSDPGTGMAGTEAFFGQGTRLTVV.